This T cell receptor beta chain was obtained from a study of B cell selection in AIRE deficiency. V trimming: 5 bases; J trimming: 6 bases; junction bases outside the gene matches: 8. The CDR3 sequence is 15 residues long. Germline CDR1 and CDR2: MDHEN and SYDVKM. Note on this clone: Its antigen remains unidentified.

Conventional CD4 T cells were sorted as CD4+CD127+ cells. General study findings and limits: Healthy donors alone shared under 35% of several thousand Treg sequences; patients alone approximately 9%. Patient Tconv cells held 25% to 35% of Treg sequences shared by healthy donors. Shared Treg sequences were biased toward short CDR3s with few non-templated nucleotide insertions.

Per the authors' pipeline: Patients' conventional T cells yielded about 11x10^4 distinct TCRbeta sequences; donors' 13.4x10^4. Here immunoSEQ multiplex PCR was the method, and the copy in TCRdb shows in-frame clones only, minus some. V, J and clone size are taken as reported in that table, and D and trimming were inferred from the DNA itself. The table has some 22,000 clones, roughly 95% seen once. The source is a human donor in good health. The chain has TRBV28 and TRBJ1-5; 9 bases agree with TRBD1. Input material: CD4+CD127+ conventional T cells sorted from PBMCs. The CDR3 sequence: CASSGRDRVLQPQHF. Written as DNA, the CDR3 is TGTGCCAGCAGTGGCCGGGACAGGGTTCTTCAGCCCCAGCATTTT.